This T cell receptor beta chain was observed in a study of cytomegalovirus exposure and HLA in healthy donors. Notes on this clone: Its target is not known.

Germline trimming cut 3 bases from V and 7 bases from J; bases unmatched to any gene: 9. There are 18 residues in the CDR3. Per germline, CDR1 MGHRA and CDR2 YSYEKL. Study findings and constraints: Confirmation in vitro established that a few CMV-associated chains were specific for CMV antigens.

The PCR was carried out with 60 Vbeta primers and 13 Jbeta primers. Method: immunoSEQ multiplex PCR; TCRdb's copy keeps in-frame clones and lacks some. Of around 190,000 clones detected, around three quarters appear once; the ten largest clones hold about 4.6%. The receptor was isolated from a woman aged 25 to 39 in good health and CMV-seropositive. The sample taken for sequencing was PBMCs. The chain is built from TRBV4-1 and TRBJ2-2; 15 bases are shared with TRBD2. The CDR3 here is CASSHQPGLAGGGGELFF. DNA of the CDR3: TGCGCCAGCAGCCATCAACCCGGACTAGCGGGAGGGGGCGGGGAGCTGTTTTTT.